This TCR beta chain was recorded in a study of identical twins. The CDR3 runs to 13 residues. CDR1 is WSHSY and CDR2 is SAAADI in the germline V gene. The V and J ends lost 7 bases and 7 bases respectively, with 14 bases between them. TCRdb re-called the 5' RACE reads with MiXCR, one entry per CDR3 protein. The sample holds about 530,000 distinct CDR3 sequences, approximately 20% seen once. This clonotype was recorded at least ten times. This sample also appeared in a second study, on yellow fever vaccine responses in identical twins.

The gene calls are TRBV10-2 and TRBJ1-5, with D possibly being TRBD1 (6 bases). The TCR originated in a woman aged 18-29 years in good health. Sequenced sample: CD4+ T cells sorted from blood. The CDR3 is CASNRDTGQPQHF. The CDR3 coding sequence is TGCGCCAGCAACCGGGACACGGGGCAGCCCCAGCATTTT.